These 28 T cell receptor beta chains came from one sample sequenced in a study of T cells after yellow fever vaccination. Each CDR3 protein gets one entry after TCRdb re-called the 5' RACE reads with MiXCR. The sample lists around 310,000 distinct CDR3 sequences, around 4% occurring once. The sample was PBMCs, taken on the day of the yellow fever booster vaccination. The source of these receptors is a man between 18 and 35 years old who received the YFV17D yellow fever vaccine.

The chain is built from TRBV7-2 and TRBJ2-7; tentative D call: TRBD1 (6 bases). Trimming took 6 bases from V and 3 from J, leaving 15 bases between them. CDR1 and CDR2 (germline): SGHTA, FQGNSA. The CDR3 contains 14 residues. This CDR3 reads CASRNRGRGYEQYF. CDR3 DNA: TGTGCCAGCAGGAATAGGGGCAGGGGCTACGAGCAGTACTTC.

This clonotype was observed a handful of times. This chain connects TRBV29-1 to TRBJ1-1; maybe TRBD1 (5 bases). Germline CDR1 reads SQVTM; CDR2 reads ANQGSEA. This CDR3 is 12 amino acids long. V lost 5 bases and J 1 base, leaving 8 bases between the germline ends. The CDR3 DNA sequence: TGCAGCGTTCACAGGCAGAACACTGAAGCTTTCTTT. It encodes CSVHRQNTEAFF. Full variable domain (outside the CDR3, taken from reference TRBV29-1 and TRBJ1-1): SAVISQKPSRDICQRGTSLTIQCQVDSQVTMMFWYRQQPGQSLTLIATANQGSEATYESGFVIDKFPISRPNLTFSTLTVSNMSPEDSSIYLCSVHRQNTEAFFGQGTRLTVV.

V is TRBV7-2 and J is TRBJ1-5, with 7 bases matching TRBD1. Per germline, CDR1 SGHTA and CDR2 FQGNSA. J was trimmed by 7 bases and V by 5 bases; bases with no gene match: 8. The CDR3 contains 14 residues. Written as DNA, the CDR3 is TGTGCCAGCAGCCCGACGAACAGGGGCCAGCCCCAGCATTTT. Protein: CASSPTNRGQPQHF.

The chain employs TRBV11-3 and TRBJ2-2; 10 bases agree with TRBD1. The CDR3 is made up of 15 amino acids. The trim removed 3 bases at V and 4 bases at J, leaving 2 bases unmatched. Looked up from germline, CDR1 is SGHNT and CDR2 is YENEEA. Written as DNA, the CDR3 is TGTGCCAGCAGCTTCGGACAGGGGGTCACCGGGGAGCTGTTTTTT. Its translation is CASSFGQGVTGELFF.

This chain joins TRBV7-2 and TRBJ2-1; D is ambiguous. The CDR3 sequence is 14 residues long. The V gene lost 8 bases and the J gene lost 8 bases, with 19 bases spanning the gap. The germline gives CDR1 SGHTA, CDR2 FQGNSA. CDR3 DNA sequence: TGTGCCAGCCGCCGGGTGGGAAACAACGATGAGCAGTTCTTC. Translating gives CASRRVGNNDEQFF.

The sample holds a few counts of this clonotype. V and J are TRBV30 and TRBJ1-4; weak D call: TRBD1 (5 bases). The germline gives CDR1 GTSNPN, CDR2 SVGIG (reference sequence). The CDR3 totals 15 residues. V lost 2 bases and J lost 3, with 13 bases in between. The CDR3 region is CAWSRGAGSNEKLFF. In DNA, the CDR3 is TGTGCCTGGAGTAGAGGGGCAGGGTCTAATGAAAAACTGTTTTTT.

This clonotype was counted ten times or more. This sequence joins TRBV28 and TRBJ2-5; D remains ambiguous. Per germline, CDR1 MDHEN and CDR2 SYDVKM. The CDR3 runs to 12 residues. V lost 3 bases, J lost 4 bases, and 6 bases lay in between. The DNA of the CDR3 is TGTGCCAGCAGTTTCCGTCCAGAGACCCAGTACTTC. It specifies CASSFRPETQYF. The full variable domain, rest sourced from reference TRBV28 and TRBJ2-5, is DVKVTQSSRYLVKRTGEKVFLECVQDMDHENMFWYRQDPGLGLRLIYFSYDVKMKEKGDIPEGYSVSREKKERFSLILESASTNQTSMYLCASSFRPETQYFGPGTRLLVL.

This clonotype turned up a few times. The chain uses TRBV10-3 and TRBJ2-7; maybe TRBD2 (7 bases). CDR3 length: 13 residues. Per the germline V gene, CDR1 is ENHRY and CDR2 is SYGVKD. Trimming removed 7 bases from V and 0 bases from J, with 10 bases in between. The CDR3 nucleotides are TGTGCCATCAAGGGGGGGGACTCCTACGAGCAGTACTTC. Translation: CAIKGGDSYEQYF.

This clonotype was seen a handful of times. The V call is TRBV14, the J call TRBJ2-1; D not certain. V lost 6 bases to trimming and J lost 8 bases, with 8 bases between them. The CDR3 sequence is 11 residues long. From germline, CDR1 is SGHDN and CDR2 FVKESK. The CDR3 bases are TGTGCCAGCAGTCGAAGGTATGAGCAGTTCTTC. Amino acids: CASSRRYEQFF.

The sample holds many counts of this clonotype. This chain's CDR3 is CASSLVGQGARTDTQYF. The CDR3 DNA follows: TGTGCCAGCAGCTTAGTTGGACAGGGGGCTCGCACAGATACGCAGTATTTT. The rearrangement joins TRBV11-2 to TRBJ2-3; TRBD1 matches at 11 bases. CDR1 and CDR2 from the germline V gene are SGHAT and FQNNGV. The trim removed 1 base at V and 1 base at J, leaving 4 bases unmatched. The CDR3 spans 17 residues.

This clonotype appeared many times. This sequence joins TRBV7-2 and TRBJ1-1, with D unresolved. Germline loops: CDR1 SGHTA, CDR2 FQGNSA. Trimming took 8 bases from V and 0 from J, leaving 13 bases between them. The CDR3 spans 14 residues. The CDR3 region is CASGNGQMNTEAFF. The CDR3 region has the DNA TGTGCCAGCGGGAACGGTCAAATGAACACTGAAGCTTTCTTT. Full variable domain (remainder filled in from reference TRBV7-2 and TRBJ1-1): GAGVSQSPSNKVTEKGKDVELRCDPISGHTALYWYRQSLGQGLEFLIYFQGNSAPDKSGLPSDRFSAERTGGSVSTLTIQRTQQEDSAVYLCASGNGQMNTEAFFGQGTRLTVV.

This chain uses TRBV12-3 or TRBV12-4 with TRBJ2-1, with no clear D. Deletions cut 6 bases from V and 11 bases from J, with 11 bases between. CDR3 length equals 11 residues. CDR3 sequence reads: CASSRDRKQFF. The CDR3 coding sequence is TGTGCCAGCAGCAGAGACCGCAAGCAGTTCTTC.

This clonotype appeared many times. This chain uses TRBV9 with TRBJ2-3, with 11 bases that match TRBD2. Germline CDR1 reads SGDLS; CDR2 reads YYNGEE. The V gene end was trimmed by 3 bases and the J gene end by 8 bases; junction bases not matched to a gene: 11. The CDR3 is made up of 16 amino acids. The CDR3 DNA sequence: TGTGCCAGCAGCGGTACTAGCGGGGGAGCCGGGGTTACGCAGTATTTT. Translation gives CASSGTSGGAGVTQYF.

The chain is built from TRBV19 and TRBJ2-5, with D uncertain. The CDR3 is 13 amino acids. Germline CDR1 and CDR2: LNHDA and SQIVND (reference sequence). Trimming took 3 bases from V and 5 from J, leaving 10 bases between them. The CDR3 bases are TGTGCCAGTAGTATGATTAGAACGGAGACCCAGTACTTC. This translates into CASSMIRTETQYF.

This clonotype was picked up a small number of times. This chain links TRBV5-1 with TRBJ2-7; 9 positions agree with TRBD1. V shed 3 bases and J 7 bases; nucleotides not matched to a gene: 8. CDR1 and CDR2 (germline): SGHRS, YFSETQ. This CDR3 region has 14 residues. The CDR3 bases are TGCGCCAGCAGCTCAGGACAGGGGCTAGGAGAGCAGTACTTC. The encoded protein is CASSSGQGLGEQYF.

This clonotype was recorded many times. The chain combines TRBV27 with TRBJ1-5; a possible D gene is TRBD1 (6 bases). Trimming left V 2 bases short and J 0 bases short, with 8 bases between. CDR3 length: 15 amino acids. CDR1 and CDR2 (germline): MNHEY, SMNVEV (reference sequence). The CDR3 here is CASSLGGDSNQPQHF. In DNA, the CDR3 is TGTGCCAGCAGTTTAGGGGGCGATAGCAATCAGCCCCAGCATTTT.

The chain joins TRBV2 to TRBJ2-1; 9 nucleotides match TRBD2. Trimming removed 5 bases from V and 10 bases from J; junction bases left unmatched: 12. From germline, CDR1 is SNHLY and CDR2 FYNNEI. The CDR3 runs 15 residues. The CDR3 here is CASSFSSGDRSEQFF. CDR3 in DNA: TGTGCCAGCAGTTTCTCTAGCGGGGACCGGTCGGAGCAGTTCTTC.

The CDR3 loop is CASSLISFGAFF. DNA of the CDR3: TGTGCCAGCAGCTTAATTAGTTTTGGCGCTTTCTTT. The V gene is TRBV7-9, the J gene TRBJ1-1; no clear D. The CDR3 totals 12 residues. Trimming stripped 2 bases from V and 11 bases from J, with 12 bases between. CDR1 SEHNR and CDR2 FQNEAQ come from the germline V gene (reference sequence).

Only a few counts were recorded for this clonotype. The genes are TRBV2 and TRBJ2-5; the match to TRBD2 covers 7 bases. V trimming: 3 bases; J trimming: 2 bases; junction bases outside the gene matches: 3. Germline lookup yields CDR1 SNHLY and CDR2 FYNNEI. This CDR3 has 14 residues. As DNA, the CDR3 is TGTGCCAGCAGTGATGGGCGGGGGCAAGAGACCCAGTACTTC. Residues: CASSDGRGQETQYF.

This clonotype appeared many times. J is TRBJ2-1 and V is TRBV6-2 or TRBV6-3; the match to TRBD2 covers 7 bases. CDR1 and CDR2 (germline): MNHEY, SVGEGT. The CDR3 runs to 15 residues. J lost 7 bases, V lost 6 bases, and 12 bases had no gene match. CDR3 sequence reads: CASSYPSRGSNEQFF. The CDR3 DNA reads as TGTGCCAGCAGCTACCCGTCGCGGGGGTCGAATGAGCAGTTCTTC.

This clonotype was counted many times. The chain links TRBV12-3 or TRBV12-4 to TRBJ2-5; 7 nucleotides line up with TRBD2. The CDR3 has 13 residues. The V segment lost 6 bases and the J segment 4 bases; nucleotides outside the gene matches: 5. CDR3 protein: CASSPGGAETQYF. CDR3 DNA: TGTGCCAGCAGCCCGGGGGGAGCAGAGACCCAGTACTTC.

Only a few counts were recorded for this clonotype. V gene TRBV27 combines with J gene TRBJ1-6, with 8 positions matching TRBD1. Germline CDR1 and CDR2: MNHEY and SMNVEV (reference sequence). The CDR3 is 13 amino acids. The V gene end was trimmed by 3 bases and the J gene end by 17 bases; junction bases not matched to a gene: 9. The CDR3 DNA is TGTGCCAGCAGTTTTTCCAGGGGGCAAGCTGTCCACTTT. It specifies CASSFSRGQAVHF.

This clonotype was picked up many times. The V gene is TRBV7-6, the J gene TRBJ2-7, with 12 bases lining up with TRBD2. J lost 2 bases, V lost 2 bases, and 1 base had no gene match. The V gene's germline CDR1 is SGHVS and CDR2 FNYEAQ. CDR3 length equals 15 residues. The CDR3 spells CASSLTSGGPYEQYF. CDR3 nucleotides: TGTGCCAGCAGCTTAACTAGCGGGGGGCCCTACGAGCAGTACTTC.

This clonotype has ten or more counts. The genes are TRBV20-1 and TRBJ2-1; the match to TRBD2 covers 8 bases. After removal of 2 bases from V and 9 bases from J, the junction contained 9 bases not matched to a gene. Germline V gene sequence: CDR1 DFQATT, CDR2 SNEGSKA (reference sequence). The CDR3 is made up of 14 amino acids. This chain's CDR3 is CSARSGGAVGEQFF. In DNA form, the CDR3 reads TGCAGTGCTAGATCGGGGGGGGCCGTCGGTGAGCAGTTCTTC.

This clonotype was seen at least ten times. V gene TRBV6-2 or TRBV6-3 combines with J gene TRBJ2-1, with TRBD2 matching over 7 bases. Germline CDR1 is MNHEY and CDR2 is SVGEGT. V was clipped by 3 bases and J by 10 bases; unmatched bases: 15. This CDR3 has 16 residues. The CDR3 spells CASSYEAGERHGEQFF. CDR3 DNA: TGTGCCAGCAGTTATGAGGCGGGGGAACGCCATGGAGAGCAGTTCTTC.

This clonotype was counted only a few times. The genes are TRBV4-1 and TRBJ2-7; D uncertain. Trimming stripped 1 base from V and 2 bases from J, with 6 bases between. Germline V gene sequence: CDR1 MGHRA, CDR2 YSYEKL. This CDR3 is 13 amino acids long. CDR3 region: CASSQGQTYEQYF. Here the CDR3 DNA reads TGCGCCAGCAGCCAAGGCCAAACCTACGAGCAGTACTTC.

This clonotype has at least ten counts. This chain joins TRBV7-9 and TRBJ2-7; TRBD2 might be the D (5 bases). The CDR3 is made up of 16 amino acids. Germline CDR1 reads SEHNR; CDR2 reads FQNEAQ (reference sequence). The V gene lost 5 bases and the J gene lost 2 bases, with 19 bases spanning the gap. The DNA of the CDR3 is TGTGCCAGCAGCCTCTCCCGGGGTATACGGGCCTACGAGCAGTACGTC. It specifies CASSLSRGIRAYEQYV.

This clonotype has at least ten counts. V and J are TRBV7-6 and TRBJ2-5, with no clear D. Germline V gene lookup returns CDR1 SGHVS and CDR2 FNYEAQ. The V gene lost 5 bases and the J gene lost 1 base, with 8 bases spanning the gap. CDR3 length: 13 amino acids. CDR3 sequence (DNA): TGTGCCAGCAGCCCGCCGGCCCAAGAGACCCAGTACTTC. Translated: CASSPPAQETQYF.